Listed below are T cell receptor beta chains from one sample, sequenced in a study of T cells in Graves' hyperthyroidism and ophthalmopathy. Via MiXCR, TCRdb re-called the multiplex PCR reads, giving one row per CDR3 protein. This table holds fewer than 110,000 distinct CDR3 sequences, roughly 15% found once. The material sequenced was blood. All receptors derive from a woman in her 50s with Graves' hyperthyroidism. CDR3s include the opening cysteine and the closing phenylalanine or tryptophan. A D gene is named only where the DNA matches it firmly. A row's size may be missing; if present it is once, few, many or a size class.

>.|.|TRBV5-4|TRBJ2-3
CASADRAEGTDTQYF
TGTGCCAGCGCAGACCGGGCAGAAGGCACAGATACGCAGTATTTT
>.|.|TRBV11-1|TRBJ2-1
CASSQVGPEQFF
TGTGCCAGCAGCCAAGTCGGGCCCGAGCAGTTCTTC
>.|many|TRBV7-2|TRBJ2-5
CASSYRGSKVETQYF
TGTGCCAGCAGTTATCGCGGGTCGAAGGTTGAGACCCAGTACTTC
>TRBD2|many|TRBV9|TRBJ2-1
CASSVPSGRSHNEQFF
TGTGCCAGCAGCGTGCCTAGCGGGAGATCCCACAATGAGCAGTTCTTC
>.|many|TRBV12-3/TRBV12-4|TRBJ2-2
CASSLWGGPRRSGELFF
TGTGCCAGCAGTTTATGGGGGGGGCCGCGGCGGAGCGGGGAGCTGTTTTTT
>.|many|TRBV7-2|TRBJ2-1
CASSLESQQFF
TGTGCCAGCAGCTTAGAGTCCCAGCAGTTCTTC
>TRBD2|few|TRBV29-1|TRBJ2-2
CSVKERREGLSGELFF
TGCAGCGTTAAAGAGCGGCGGGAGGGCCTTTCCGGGGAGCTGTTTTTT
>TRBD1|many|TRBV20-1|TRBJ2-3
CSARGRDSMGDTQYF
TGCAGTGCTAGAGGCCGGGACAGCATGGGAGATACGCAGTATTTT
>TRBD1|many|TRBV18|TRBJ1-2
CASSPGQGEGYTF
TGTGCCAGCTCACCCGGACAGGGGGAAGGCTACACCTTC
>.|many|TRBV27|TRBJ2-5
CASSLNRVQETQYF
TGTGCCAGCAGTTTGAACAGGGTCCAAGAGACCCAGTACTTC
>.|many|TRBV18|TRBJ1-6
CASSTVTVDSPLHF
TGTGCCAGCTCAACCGTGACAGTGGATTCACCCCTCCACTTT
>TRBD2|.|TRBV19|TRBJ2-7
CASSIASGSSYEQHF
TGTGCCAGTAGTATAGCTAGCGGGAGCTCCTACGAGCAGCACTTC
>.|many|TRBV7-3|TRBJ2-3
CASSQAGDTQYF
TGTGCCAGCAGCCAAGCAGGTGATACGCAGTATTTT
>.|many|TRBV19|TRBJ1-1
CASTRVQGGTEAFF
TGTGCCAGTACACGGGTACAGGGAGGCACTGAAGCTTTCTTT
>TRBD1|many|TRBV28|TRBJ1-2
CASSLGTENYGYTF
TGTGCCAGCAGCCTCGGGACAGAAAATTATGGCTACACCTTC
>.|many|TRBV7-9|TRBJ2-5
CASSSGVEETQYF
TGTGCCAGCAGCTCAGGGGTGGAAGAGACCCAGTACTTC
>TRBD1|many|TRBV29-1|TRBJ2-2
CSALTGGPVTGELFF
TGCAGCGCCCTAACAGGGGGCCCCGTAACCGGGGAGCTGTTTTTT
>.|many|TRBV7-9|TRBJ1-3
CASSLVGSGNTIYF
TGTGCCAGCAGCTTAGTGGGATCTGGAAACACCATATATTTT
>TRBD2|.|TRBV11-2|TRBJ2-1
CASSLAPGLAVNEQFF
TGTGCCAGCAGCTTAGCCCCGGGACTAGCGGTTAATGAGCAGTTCTTC
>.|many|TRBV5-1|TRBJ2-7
CASSLDYIEQYF
TGCGCCAGCAGCTTGGATTACATCGAGCAGTACTTC
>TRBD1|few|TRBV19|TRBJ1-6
CASSRGQVHNSPLHF
TGTGCCAGTAGTAGAGGACAGGTTCATAATTCACCCCTCCACTTT
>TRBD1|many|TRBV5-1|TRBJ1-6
CASSLQGANSPLHF
TGCGCCAGCAGCTTACAGGGGGCGAATTCACCCCTCCACTTT
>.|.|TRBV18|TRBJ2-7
CASSPTQGPAEQYF
TGTGCCAGCTCACCAACACAGGGCCCGGCCGAGCAGTACTTC
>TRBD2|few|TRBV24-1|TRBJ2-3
CATSDLGTSGRGDTQYF
TGTGCCACCAGTGATTTAGGGACTAGCGGGAGAGGTGATACGCAGTATTTT
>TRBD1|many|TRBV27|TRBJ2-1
CASSTATGGSYNEQFF
TGTGCCAGCAGTACGGCGACAGGGGGCTCCTACAATGAGCAGTTCTTC
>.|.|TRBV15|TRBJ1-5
CATSQFDGTPYDQPQHF
TGTGCCACCAGCCAGTTTGATGGGACACCTTATGATCAGCCCCAGCATTTT
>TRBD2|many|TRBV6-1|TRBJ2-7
CASSSGTSGGYEQYF
TGTGCCAGCAGTTCCGGGACTAGCGGGGGGTACGAGCAGTACTTC
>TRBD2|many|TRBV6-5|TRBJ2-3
CASSYSLAGTDTQYF
TGTGCCAGCAGTTACTCACTAGCGGGCACAGATACGCAGTATTTT
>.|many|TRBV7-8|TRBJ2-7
CASSPRVGLDYEQYF
TGTGCCAGCAGCCCGAGAGTGGGGTTAGACTACGAGCAGTACTTC
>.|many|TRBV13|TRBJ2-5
CASSSYSGKETQYF
TGTGCCAGCAGCTCCTACAGTGGGAAAGAGACCCAGTACTTC
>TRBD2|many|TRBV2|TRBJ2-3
CASSEASVGSGRAGSDTQYF
TGTGCCAGCAGTGAAGCCTCTGTGGGTAGCGGGAGGGCCGGGTCAGATACGCAGTATTTT
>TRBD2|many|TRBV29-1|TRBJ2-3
CSGHSGTLDTQYF
TGCAGCGGACATAGCGGGACCCTGGATACGCAGTATTTT
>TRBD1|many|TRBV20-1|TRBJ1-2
CSAFGNQGADGYTF
TGCAGTGCTTTTGGAAATCAGGGGGCCGATGGCTACACCTTC
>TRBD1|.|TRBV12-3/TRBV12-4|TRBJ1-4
CASNPGTGALKLFF
TGTGCCAGCAACCCCGGGACAGGGGCCCTAAAACTGTTTTTT
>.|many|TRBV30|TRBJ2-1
CAWRGPLESDEQFF
TGTGCCTGGAGGGGGCCTCTTGAGTCCGATGAGCAGTTCTTC
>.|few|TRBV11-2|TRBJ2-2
CASSRQISPGELFF
TGTGCCAGCAGCAGACAAATTTCACCCGGGGAGCTGTTTTTT
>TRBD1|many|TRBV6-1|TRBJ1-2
CASSPTATGGYGYTF
TGTGCCAGCAGCCCCACGGCGACAGGGGGCTATGGCTACACCTTC
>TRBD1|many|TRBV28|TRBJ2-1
CASRPPQGVYNEQFF
TGTGCCAGCAGGCCCCCACAGGGGGTCTACAATGAGCAGTTCTTC
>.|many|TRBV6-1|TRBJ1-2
CASSVMGLGDGYTF
TGTGCCAGCAGTGTAATGGGCCTCGGCGATGGCTACACCTTC
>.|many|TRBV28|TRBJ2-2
CASRHPLGAGGTGELFF
TGTGCCAGCAGACACCCCTTAGGGGCAGGGGGGACCGGGGAGCTGTTTTTT
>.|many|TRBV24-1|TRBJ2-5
CATSDFTRTNQETQYF
TGTGCCACCAGTGATTTTACCCGGACTAACCAAGAGACCCAGTACTTC
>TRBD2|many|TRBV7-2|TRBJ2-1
CASSPPPTSGKINEQFF
TGTGCCAGCAGCCCACCCCCGACTAGCGGGAAGATCAATGAGCAGTTCTTC
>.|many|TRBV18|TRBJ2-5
CASSPLKQETQYF
TGTGCCAGCTCACCACTGAAGCAAGAGACCCAGTACTTC
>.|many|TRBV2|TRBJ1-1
CASSEAGRFAEAFF
TGTGCCAGCAGTGAAGCCGGGCGGTTCGCTGAAGCTTTCTTT
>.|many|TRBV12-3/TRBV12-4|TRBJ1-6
CASSLRGGSNSPLHF
TGTGCCAGCAGTTTACGGGGGGGCAGTAATTCACCCCTCCACTTT
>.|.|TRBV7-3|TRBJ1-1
CASRSHYREDTEAFF
TGTGCCAGCAGGTCCCATTACAGGGAGGACACTGAAGCTTTCTTT
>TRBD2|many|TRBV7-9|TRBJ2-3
CASSSTGLAGDTQYF
TGTGCCAGCAGCTCCACCGGACTAGCGGGAGATACGCAGTATTTT
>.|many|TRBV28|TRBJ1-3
CASPDISGNTIYF
TGTGCCAGCCCGGACATCTCTGGAAACACCATATATTTT
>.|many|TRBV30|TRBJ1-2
CAWSVRASVDTF
TGTGCCTGGAGTGTAAGGGCATCTGTTGACACCTTC
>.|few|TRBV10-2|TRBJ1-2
CASSEWANYGYTF
TGCGCCAGCAGTGAGTGGGCTAACTATGGCTACACCTTC
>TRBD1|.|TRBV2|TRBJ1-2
CASRMTGVYGHTF
TGTGCCAGCAGAATGACAGGGGTCTATGGCCACACCTTC
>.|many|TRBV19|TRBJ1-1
CASSIMGGVAFF
TGTGCCAGTAGTATAATGGGCGGCGTGGCTTTCTTT
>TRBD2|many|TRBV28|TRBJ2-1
CASTRKAGVGNEQFF
TGTGCCAGCACCCGAAAAGCGGGAGTAGGCAATGAGCAGTTCTTC